The 8 T cell receptor beta chains below were found in one sample sequenced in a study of monozygotic twins with inflammatory bowel disease. TCRdb processed the 5' RACE reads again and assigns one entry to each CDR3 protein, with no DNA. The specimen's table records about 210,000 distinct CDR3 sequences. The sample was blood. These receptors came from a human donor with ulcerative colitis or Crohn's disease, or a healthy co-twin of an affected twin (not recorded which).

This chain links TRBV11-1 with TRBJ2-7; TCRdb returns TRBD1, unconfirmable since there is no DNA. Germline V gene sequence: CDR1 SGHAT, CDR2 FQDESV (reference sequence). The CDR3 runs 16 residues. CDR3 amino acids: CASSFGGSTGGEEQYF.

The gene calls are TRBV7-2 and TRBJ2-1. There are 13 residues in the CDR3. Germline values: CDR1 SGHTA, CDR2 FQGNSA. CDR3 region: CASSTSTYNEQFF.

The chain is built from TRBV15 and TRBJ1-2; without DNA, the TCRdb call of TRBD1 cannot be checked. Germline values: CDR1 LNHNV, CDR2 YYDKDF (reference sequence). CDR3 size: 14 residues. The CDR3 loop is CATSREGGDYGYTF.

The chain has TRBV10-3 and TRBJ1-6; with no DNA, the TCRdb D assignment of TRBD1 cannot be verified. Germline V gene sequence: CDR1 ENHRY, CDR2 SYGVKD. The CDR3 contains 15 residues. This CDR3 reads CAIRGRTSPDSPLHF.

The CDR3 sequence is CASTLGPESAFF. The rearrangement uses TRBV6-6 and TRBJ1-1. Germline V CDR1 and CDR2: MNHNY, SVGAGI (reference sequence). The CDR3 sequence is 12 residues long.

This chain uses TRBV5-1 with TRBJ2-1. The germline CDR1 and CDR2 sequences are SGHRS and YFSETQ. The length of the CDR3 is 14 residues. CDR3 sequence reads: CASRGMSSYNEQFF.

This rearrangement joins TRBV2 to TRBJ2-5; TCRdb indicates TRBD2, and absent DNA this call remains unverified. The CDR3 is 13 amino acids. Germline assignment: CDR1 SNHLY and CDR2 FYNNEI. The CDR3 sequence is CASRGLARETQYF.

The chain has TRBV2 and TRBJ2-5. The CDR3 totals 14 residues. From germline, CDR1 is SNHLY and CDR2 FYNNEI. CDR3 region: CASSDYTEQETQYF.